The 26 T cell receptor beta chains below all came from one sample that was sequenced in a study of PD-1 blockade in mismatch repair-deficient tumors. Profiling relied on immunoSEQ multiplex PCR, and the TCRdb table lists in-frame clones only, not all of them. The sample lists some 85,000 clones, approximately 78% seen once, with 5% to 7% in the top ten. Sequencing used peripheral blood, obtained 44 weeks after starting pembrolizumab. These receptors all stem from an adult with mismatch repair-deficient cancer.

CDR3 amino acids: CASSLTKGPEAFF. CDR3 DNA: TGTGCCAGCAGCTTAACGAAGGGACCTGAAGCTTTCTTT. The rearrangement links TRBV11-2 to TRBJ1-1, with D perhaps matching TRBD1 (5 bases). Germline CDR1 SGHAT, CDR2 FQNNGV. The V end was cut by 2 bases, the J end by 6 bases, with 10 bases between. This CDR3 contains 13 residues.

This clone appeared many times. The rearrangement uses TRBV4-1 and TRBJ1-2, with D hard to call. The V end was cut by 4 bases, the J end by 5 bases, with 17 bases between. The germline gives CDR1 MGHRA, CDR2 YSYEKL. The CDR3 extends over 15 amino acids. CDR3: CASSPQGVGQYGYTF. In DNA form, the CDR3 reads TGCGCCAGCAGCCCCCAAGGAGTTGGGCAGTATGGCTACACCTTC.

The chain combines TRBV4-2 with TRBJ2-7; TRBD2 matches at 12 bases. Looked up from germline, CDR1 is LGHNA and CDR2 is YNFKEQ. The CDR3 sequence is 16 residues long. The J segment lost 5 bases and the V segment lost 2 bases, leaving 7 bases of the junction unmatched. Here the CDR3 reads CASSQNGLAGSNEQYF. As DNA, the CDR3 is TGTGCCAGCAGCCAAAATGGACTAGCGGGAAGCAACGAGCAGTACTTC.

The CDR3 protein is CASSRQRSTYNEQFF. CDR3 DNA sequence: TGTGCCAGCAGTCGCCAGCGGTCAACCTACAATGAGCAGTTCTTC. The gene calls are TRBV2 and TRBJ2-1, with D possibly being TRBD2 (5 bases). CDR1 is SNHLY and CDR2 is FYNNEI in the germline V gene. The CDR3 length is 15 residues. Trimming pared 5 bases from V and 2 bases from J, leaving 13 bases between.

This clone turned up a few times. The chain carries TRBV30 and TRBJ1-4; no reliable D call. The V gene's germline CDR1 is GTSNPN and CDR2 SVGIG (reference sequence). This CDR3 has 15 residues. V was pared by 3 bases and J by 4 bases, with 15 bases between. In DNA form, the CDR3 reads TGTGCCTGGAGGGGAAGGGATTCAGGTAATGAAAAACTGTTTTTT. Residues: CAWRGRDSGNEKLFF.

The J gene is TRBJ2-5, the V gene TRBV7-3, with D perhaps TRBD2 (6 bases). CDR1 is SGHTA and CDR2 is FQGTGA in the germline V gene. Trimming took 5 bases from V and 3 from J, leaving 13 bases between them. The CDR3 totals 14 residues. CDR3 nucleotide sequence: TGTGCCAGCAGCCTACGCGGCGGGGAAGAGACCCAGTACTTC. Amino acids: CASSLRGGEETQYF.

This chain joins TRBV5-1 and TRBJ2-1; a weak D match, TRBD1 (6 bases). Deletions cut 4 bases from V and 8 bases from J, with 25 bases between. The CDR3 extends over 17 amino acids. Germline assignment: CDR1 SGHRS and CDR2 YFSETQ. CDR3 DNA: TGCGCCAGCAGCCCTGAAGGTTCTGGGGGCGCCTCGGATGAGCAGTTCTTC. Translating it yields CASSPEGSGGASDEQFF.

This chain joins TRBV27 and TRBJ2-5, with 8 bases aligning to TRBD1. The CDR3 loop spans 13 amino acids. Germline CDR1 reads MNHEY; CDR2 reads SMNVEV (reference sequence). V was clipped by 6 bases and J by 4 bases; unmatched bases: 4. Written as DNA, the CDR3 is TGTGCCAGCAGCCCGGGACAGGCAGAGACCCAGTACTTC. Translation: CASSPGQAETQYF.

In regard to this clone: The junction differs from germline at one of its ends, possibly a read error. The chain uses TRBV7-9 and TRBJ2-2; 10 nucleotides match TRBD2. The CDR3 contains 16 residues. The germline gives CDR1 SEHNR, CDR2 FQNEAQ (reference sequence). The CDR3 protein is CASTNRGTSGTVELFF. The CDR3 DNA sequence: TGTGCCAGCACCAACAGGGGTACTAGCGGGACCGTGGAGCTGTTTTTT.

On this clone itself: A read error may produce the germline difference seen at one junction end. The rearrangement joins TRBV5-8 to TRBJ1-2; D gene unclear. Looked up from germline, CDR1 is SGHTS and CDR2 is YDEGEE. There are 16 residues in the CDR3. CDR3: CASSQETTGRIYGYTF. In DNA form, the CDR3 reads TGCGCCAGCAGCCAAGAGACTACTGGGAGGATTTATGGCTACACCTTC.

This chain uses TRBV28 with TRBJ2-6; no firm D call. This CDR3 comprises 13 residues. CDR1 and CDR2 (germline): MDHEN, SYDVKM. Trimming took off 1 base at V and 4 bases at J, with 2 bases between the two ends. The CDR3 protein is CASSLSGANVLTF. DNA of the CDR3: TGTGCCAGCAGTTTATCGGGGGCCAACGTCCTGACTTTC. The full variable domain, with the rest looked up from reference TRBV28 and TRBJ2-6, is DVKVTQSSRYLVKRTGEKVFLECVQDMDHENMFWYRQDPGLGLRLIYFSYDVKMKEKGDIPEGYSVSREKKERFSLILESASTNQTSMYLCASSLSGANVLTFGAGSRLTVL.

The gene calls are TRBV6-6 and TRBJ1-5; no firm D call. Germline V gene data show CDR1 as MNHNY and CDR2 as SVGAGI (reference sequence). V shed 6 bases and J shed 2 bases, with 17 bases lying between them. The CDR3 extends over 16 amino acids. This chain's CDR3 is CASRGRALGGNQPQHF. The CDR3 nucleotides are TGTGCCAGCAGGGGCCGGGCCCTCGGTGGCAATCAGCCCCAGCATTTT.

Only one count was recorded for this clone. The rearrangement links TRBV7-2 to TRBJ2-7; unclear D gene. Germline CDR1 is SGHTA and CDR2 is FQGNSA. The germline V and J ends were trimmed by 4 bases and 2 bases, with 3 bases remaining between them. The CDR3 covers 11 residues. The CDR3 spells CASSSTYEQYF. In nucleotides, the CDR3 is TGTGCCAGCAGCTCCACCTACGAGCAGTACTTC.

This clone appeared a single time. V is TRBV7-3 and J is TRBJ2-7; a weak D match, TRBD1 (7 bases). Trimming left V 5 bases short and J 6 bases short, with 14 bases between. The germline V gene has CDR1 SGHTA and CDR2 FQGTGA. This CDR3 spans 13 amino acids. In DNA, the CDR3 is TGTGCCAGCAGCCAAGTGGAGGGGGCCGAGCAGTACTTC. This translates into CASSQVEGAEQYF.

The CDR3 is CASSFRTGELFF. In DNA, the CDR3 is TGTGCCAGCAGCTTTCGTACCGGGGAGCTGTTTTTT. The chain couples TRBV9 to TRBJ2-2; D gene unclear. This CDR3 comprises 12 residues. Germline CDR1 reads SGDLS; CDR2 reads YYNGEE. The V end was cut by 4 bases, the J end by 5 bases, with 6 bases between.

V is TRBV2 and J is TRBJ2-7; D remains ambiguous. Trimming left V 3 bases short and J 2 bases short, with 11 bases between. This CDR3 comprises 14 residues. Germline V lookup: CDR1 SNHLY, CDR2 FYNNEI. CDR3 region: CASSDEWSPYEQYF. The CDR3 DNA is TGTGCCAGCAGTGACGAGTGGAGCCCCTACGAGCAGTACTTC.

This clone turned up a few times. This chain uses TRBV19 with TRBJ2-4; D not certain. V gave up 1 base and J gave up 0 bases, with 10 bases separating them. The CDR3 is 16 amino acids. Germline V gene sequence: CDR1 LNHDA, CDR2 SQIVND (reference sequence). CDR3 bases: TGTGCCAGTAGTATAGGACACTCACTAGCCAAAAACATTCAGTACTTC. Its protein is CASSIGHSLAKNIQYF.

The rearrangement links TRBV29-1 to TRBJ1-2; possibly TRBD1 for D (5 bases). Per germline, CDR1 SQVTM and CDR2 ANQGSEA. The CDR3 runs 12 residues. Trimming took off 3 bases at V and 4 bases at J, with 9 bases between the two ends. This CDR3 reads CSVEAGPYGYTF. The CDR3 DNA follows: TGCAGCGTTGAGGCGGGACCCTATGGCTACACCTTC.

V and J are TRBV6-6 and TRBJ2-1; the D gene is possibly TRBD2 (6 bases). V was cut by 7 bases and J by 3 bases, with 16 bases left in between. Per the germline V gene, CDR1 is MNHNY and CDR2 is SVGAGI (reference sequence). The CDR3 loop spans 15 amino acids. This chain's CDR3 is CASNHGDSRYNEQFF. The CDR3, as DNA: TGTGCCAGCAACCATGGGGACTCACGCTACAATGAGCAGTTCTTC.

The genes are TRBV2 and TRBJ2-5; D tentatively reads TRBD1 or TRBD2 (5 bases each). Germline loops: CDR1 SNHLY, CDR2 FYNNEI. The V end lost 5 bases, the J end lost 1 base, and 14 bases lay between the germline ends. This CDR3 spans 15 amino acids. The CDR3 here is CASSRDHLLQETQYF. CDR3 nucleotide sequence: TGTGCCAGCAGTAGGGACCACCTTCTCCAAGAGACCCAGTACTTC.

The V gene is TRBV6-4, the J gene TRBJ2-2; 7 bases line up with TRBD2. V lost 6 bases to trimming and J lost 7 bases; unmatched junction nucleotides: 5. Germline lookup yields CDR1 MRHNA and CDR2 SNTAGT. The CDR3 has 13 amino acids. The CDR3 reads CASSPGTNGELFF. The DNA of the CDR3 is TGTGCCAGCAGCCCCGGGACTAACGGGGAGCTGTTTTTT.

The genes are TRBV7-9 and TRBJ1-1, with D possibly matching TRBD1 (6 bases). V shed 7 bases and J shed 6 bases, with 21 bases lying between them. Germline-derived CDR1 and CDR2 are SEHNR and FQNEAQ (reference sequence). This CDR3 region has 15 residues. The CDR3 region has the DNA TGTGCCAGCACCTGGGGGGCTCCGGATCACTCTGAAGCTTTCTTT. Its translation is CASTWGAPDHSEAFF.

The chain couples TRBV7-9 to TRBJ2-5; no clear D. The germline V gene encodes CDR1 SEHNR and CDR2 FQNEAQ (reference sequence). This CDR3 has 12 amino acids. With 2 bases removed from V and 6 bases from J, the gap between germline ends came to 7 bases. The CDR3 protein is CASSLSRQTQYF. CDR3 coding DNA: TGTGCCAGCAGCTTATCCAGACAGACCCAGTACTTC.

The chain combines TRBV19 with TRBJ1-1; D remains ambiguous. Trimming took off 7 bases at V and 1 base at J, with 7 bases between the two ends. CDR3 size: 12 residues. Per the germline V gene, CDR1 is LNHDA and CDR2 is SQIVND (reference sequence). CDR3: CASTVKNTEAFF. The DNA of the CDR3 is TGTGCCAGTACTGTGAAGAACACTGAAGCTTTCTTT.

This rearrangement joins TRBV7-9 to TRBJ2-7; tentative D call: TRBD1 (5 bases). The V gene's germline CDR1 is SEHNR and CDR2 FQNEAQ (reference sequence). Trimming took off 8 bases at V and 2 bases at J, with 19 bases between the two ends. The CDR3 length is 15 residues. CDR3 amino acids: CASVGGQGIPYEQYF. In nucleotides, the CDR3 is TGTGCCAGCGTCGGCGGACAAGGGATTCCCTACGAGCAGTACTTC.

The V call is TRBV11-3, the J call TRBJ1-2; D is perhaps TRBD1 (5 bases). CDR1 is SGHNT and CDR2 is YENEEA in the germline V gene. CDR3 length equals 14 residues. V shed 5 bases and J shed 4 bases, with 14 bases lying between them. Here the CDR3 reads CASSPAGPSYGYTF. The CDR3 DNA follows: TGTGCCAGCAGCCCGGCGGGACCGAGCTATGGCTACACCTTC.